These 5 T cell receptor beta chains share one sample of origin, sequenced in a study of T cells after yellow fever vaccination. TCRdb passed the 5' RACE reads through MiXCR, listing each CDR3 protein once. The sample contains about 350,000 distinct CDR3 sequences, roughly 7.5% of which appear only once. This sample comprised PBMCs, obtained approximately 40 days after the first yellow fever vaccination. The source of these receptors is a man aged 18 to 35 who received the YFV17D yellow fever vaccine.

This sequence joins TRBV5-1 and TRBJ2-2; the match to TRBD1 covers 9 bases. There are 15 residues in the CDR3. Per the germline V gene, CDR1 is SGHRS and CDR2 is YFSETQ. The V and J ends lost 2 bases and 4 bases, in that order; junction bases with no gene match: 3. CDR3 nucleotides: TGCGCCAGCAGCTTACAGGGGGCGCCCACCGGGGAGCTGTTTTTT. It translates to CASSLQGAPTGELFF.

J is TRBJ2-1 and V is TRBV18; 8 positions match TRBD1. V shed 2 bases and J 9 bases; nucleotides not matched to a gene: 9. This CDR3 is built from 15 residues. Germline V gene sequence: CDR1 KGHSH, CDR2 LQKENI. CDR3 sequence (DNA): TGTGCCAGCTCACCATTAGGACAGGGTAAAGGTGAGCAGTTCTTC. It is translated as CASSPLGQGKGEQFF.

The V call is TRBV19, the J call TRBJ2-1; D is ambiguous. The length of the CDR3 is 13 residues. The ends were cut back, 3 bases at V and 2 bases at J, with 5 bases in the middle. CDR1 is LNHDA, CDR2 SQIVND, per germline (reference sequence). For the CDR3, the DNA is TGTGCCAGTAGTATGACACCCTACAATGAGCAGTTCTTC. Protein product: CASSMTPYNEQFF. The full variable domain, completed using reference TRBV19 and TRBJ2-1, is DGGITQSPKYLFRKEGQNVTLSCEQNLNHDAMYWYRQDPGQGLRLIYYSQIVNDFQKGDIAEGYSVSREKKESFPLTVTSAQKNPTAFYLCASSMTPYNEQFFGPGTRLTVL.

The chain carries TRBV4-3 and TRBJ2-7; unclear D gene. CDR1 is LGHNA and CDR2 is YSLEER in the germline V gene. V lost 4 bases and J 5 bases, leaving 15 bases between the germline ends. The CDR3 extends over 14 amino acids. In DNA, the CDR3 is TGCGCCAGCAGCCCCCACCTACAGTTCCACGAGCAGTACTTC. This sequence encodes CASSPHLQFHEQYF.

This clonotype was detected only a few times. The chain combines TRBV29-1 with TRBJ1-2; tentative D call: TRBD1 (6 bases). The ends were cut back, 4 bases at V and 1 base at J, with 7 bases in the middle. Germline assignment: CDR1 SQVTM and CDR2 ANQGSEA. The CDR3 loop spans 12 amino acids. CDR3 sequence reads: CSVGDNNYGYTF. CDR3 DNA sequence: TGCAGCGTTGGGGACAATAACTATGGCTACACCTTC.